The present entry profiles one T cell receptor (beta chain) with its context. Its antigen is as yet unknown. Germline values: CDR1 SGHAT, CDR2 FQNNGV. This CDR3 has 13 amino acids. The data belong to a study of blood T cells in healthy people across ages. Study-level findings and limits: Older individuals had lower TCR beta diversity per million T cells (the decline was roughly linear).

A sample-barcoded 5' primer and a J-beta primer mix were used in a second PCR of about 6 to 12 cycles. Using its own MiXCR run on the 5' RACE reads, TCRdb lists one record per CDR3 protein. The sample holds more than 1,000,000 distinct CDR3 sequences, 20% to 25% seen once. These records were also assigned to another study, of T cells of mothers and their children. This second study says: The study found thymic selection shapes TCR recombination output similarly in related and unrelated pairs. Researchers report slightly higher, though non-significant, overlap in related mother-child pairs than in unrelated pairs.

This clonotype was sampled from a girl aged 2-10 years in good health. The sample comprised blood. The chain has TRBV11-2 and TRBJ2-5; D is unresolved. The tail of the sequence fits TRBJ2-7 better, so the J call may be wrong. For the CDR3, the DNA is TGTGCCAGCAGCTTCCTTTCACCCGACGAGCAGTACTTC. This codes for CASSFLSPDEQYF.